This T cell receptor (beta chain) was captured in a study of shared T cell receptors in the human thymus. Germline loops: CDR1 SGHAT, CDR2 FQNNGV. J lost 5 bases, V lost 5 bases, and 9 bases had no gene match. The CDR3 loop spans 16 amino acids. TCRdb keeps only in-frame clones here, not all; method: immunoSEQ multiplex PCR. The table records roughly 700,000 clones, more than 75% of them present only once. These same data were also listed under a study on human thymus T cells. That source adds: Donors were healthy Finnish babies undergoing corrective operations for congenital heart defects. Thymic resections from corrective heart surgery supplied the tissue. Thymic and blood repertoires appeared to carry a bias in their V and J gene usage. Related research described strongly overlapping thymic repertoires in unrelated people.

The source material was thymocytes. The rearrangement joins TRBV11-2 to TRBJ2-5; 12 nucleotides agree with TRBD2. The TCR comes from a boy under two years old with a congenital heart defect. CDR3 amino acids: CASSPGLAGRGETQYF. CDR3 coding DNA: TGTGCCAGCAGCCCCGGACTAGCGGGAAGGGGGGAGACCCAGTACTTC.